This TCR beta chain came from a study of blood T cell repertoires in COVID-19. Overall study: There were acute and convalescent COVID-19 samples, and they came from the United States, Italy and Spain. The cDNA or gDNA used as material had been derived from T cells, B-cell-depleted T cells, or PBMCs.

The table came from immunoSEQ multiplex PCR; TCRdb's copy has only in-frame clones and leaves some out. There are around 230,000 clones in the sample; 80% to 85% occur only once, and around 25% lies in the top ten. What was sequenced was peripheral blood. This receptor was obtained from a man aged 40-49 years with acute or convalescent COVID-19.

This CDR3 reads CASSQGMNTEAFF. The CDR3 DNA reads as TGTGCCAGCTCCCAGGGGATGAACACTGAAGCTTTCTTT. This chain joins TRBV18 and TRBJ1-1; TRBD1 might be the D (6 bases). Germline CDR1 KGHSH, CDR2 LQKENI. The CDR3 contains 13 residues. The V end lost 6 bases, the J end lost 0 bases, and 8 bases lay between the germline ends. The full variable domain, in which reference TRBV18 and TRBJ1-1 provide the parts outside the CDR3, is NAGVMQNPRHLVRRRGQEARLRCSPMKGHSHVYWYRQLPEEGLKFMVYLQKENIIDESGMPKERFSAEFPKEGPSILRIQQVVRGDSAAYFCASSQGMNTEAFFGQGTRLTVV.